A single sample is the source of the 27 T cell receptor beta chains below, sequenced in a study of cytomegalovirus exposure and HLA in healthy donors. Primers for the PCR totalled 60 Vbeta and 13 Jbeta. Only in-frame clones appear in the TCRdb table, and some are missing; sequencing was by immunoSEQ multiplex PCR. The profile shows 100,000 or so clones, just under 75% of them singletons. Material for sequencing was PBMCs. The source of these receptors is a human donor in good health.

This clone is a singleton in its sample. V and J are TRBV30 and TRBJ1-3, with D possibly matching TRBD1 (6 bases). The CDR3 contains 14 residues. Germline CDR1 reads GTSNPN; CDR2 reads SVGIG (reference sequence). V lost 6 bases, J lost 3 bases, and 15 bases lay in between. The CDR3 loop reads CACPQGPGGNTIYF. The CDR3 nucleotides are TGTGCCTGTCCCCAGGGGCCGGGTGGAAACACCATATATTTT.

This clone was found a few times. The chain employs TRBV6-5 and TRBJ1-2; 10 bases match TRBD1. The ends lost 5 bases at V and 1 base at J; junction bases unmatched: 1. CDR1 and CDR2 (germline): MNHEY, SVGAGI. The CDR3 covers 14 residues. For the CDR3, the DNA is TGTGCCAGCAGTCGGGACAGGGGTAACTATGGCTACACCTTC. Protein sequence: CASSRDRGNYGYTF.

The chain joins TRBV4-1 to TRBJ2-7; D gene unclear. Germline V lookup: CDR1 MGHRA, CDR2 YSYEKL. This CDR3 comprises 15 residues. V shed 0 bases and J shed 3 bases, with 12 bases lying between them. The CDR3 nucleotides read TGCGCCAGCAGCCAAGACTTTTCGGGTTACTACGAGCAGTACTTC. Amino acid sequence: CASSQDFSGYYEQYF.

The chain has TRBV7-8 and TRBJ2-3; no firm D call. The CDR3 has 11 amino acids. Trimming took 4 bases from V and 5 from J, leaving 4 bases between them. Germline V gene sequence: CDR1 SGHVS, CDR2 FQNEAQ. CDR3 in amino acids: CASSSQDTQYF. CDR3 DNA: TGTGCCAGCAGCTCCCAAGATACGCAGTATTTT.

The chain uses TRBV2 and TRBJ1-2; 8 bases are a match to TRBD1. Germline V lookup: CDR1 SNHLY, CDR2 FYNNEI. Trimming cost V 6 bases and J 7 bases; bases outside gene matches: 7. This CDR3 has 13 residues. The CDR3 DNA reads as TGTGCCAGCAGCCGGGACAGGACTAGTGGCTACACCTTC. As protein: CASSRDRTSGYTF.

The chain combines TRBV28 with TRBJ2-7, with D perhaps TRBD1 (5 bases). The CDR3 runs 12 residues. V was trimmed by 5 bases and J by 3 bases, leaving 8 bases between them. CDR1 and CDR2 from the germline V gene are MDHEN and SYDVKM. For the CDR3, the DNA is TGTGCCAGCAGTCTCGGACACTACGAGCAGTACTTC. It translates to CASSLGHYEQYF.

The chain joins TRBV5-5 to TRBJ1-1, with D tentatively TRBD1 (5 bases). CDR3 length equals 13 residues. CDR1 and CDR2 (germline): SGHKS, YYEKEE (reference sequence). The V and J ends lost 5 bases and 2 bases respectively, with 10 bases between them. CDR3 region: CASRRQINTEAFF. CDR3 DNA sequence: TGTGCCAGCAGGCGACAGATCAACACTGAAGCTTTCTTT.

This chain joins TRBV30 and TRBJ2-1; no firm D call. CDR1 and CDR2 (germline): GTSNPN, SVGIG (reference sequence). Trimming cost V 3 bases and J 6 bases, with 12 bases left between them. CDR3 size: 13 residues. CDR3 protein: CAWSVRPINEQFF. The CDR3 bases are TGTGCCTGGAGCGTGCGCCCGATCAATGAGCAGTTCTTC.

The chain uses TRBV10-2 and TRBJ2-4; 10 bases line up with TRBD1. The CDR3 contains 16 residues. In germline, CDR1 is WSHSY, CDR2 SAAADI. With V trimmed by 4 bases and J by 0 bases, 3 bases remained unmatched. The CDR3 sequence is CASSAGQGIAKNIQYF. Here the CDR3 DNA reads TGCGCCAGCAGTGCGGGACAGGGGATAGCCAAAAACATTCAGTACTTC.

The rearrangement joins TRBV7-2 to TRBJ1-1, with TRBD1 as a possible D gene (5 bases). V was trimmed by 4 bases and J by 6 bases, leaving 12 bases between them. Germline CDR1 and CDR2: SGHTA and FQGNSA. The length of the CDR3 is 13 residues. The CDR3: CASSSRETAEAFF. The CDR3 DNA sequence: TGTGCCAGCAGCTCCAGAGAGACAGCTGAAGCTTTCTTT.

The V gene is TRBV6-4, the J gene TRBJ2-1; the match to TRBD2 covers 8 bases. V was clipped by 4 bases and J by 11 bases; unmatched bases: 7. This CDR3 contains 13 residues. CDR1 is MRHNA, CDR2 SNTAGT, per germline. CDR3 protein: CASSGSRGGKQFF. In nucleotides, the CDR3 is TGTGCCAGCAGTGGTTCTCGGGGGGGAAAGCAGTTCTTC.

This clone was counted a few times. This chain links TRBV27 with TRBJ1-1; 8 bases are shared with TRBD1. This CDR3 is 17 amino acids long. CDR1 and CDR2 (germline): MNHEY, SMNVEV (reference sequence). Trimming cost V 4 bases and J 12 bases; bases outside gene matches: 22. The chain's CDR3 is CASSSTINFRGRPGPFF. The CDR3 nucleotides are TGTGCCAGCAGTTCCACTATCAACTTCAGGGGGCGGCCTGGGCCTTTCTTT.

Many counts were recorded for this clone. This sequence joins TRBV27 and TRBJ2-3; the D is unclear. V gave up 3 bases and J gave up 4 bases, with 11 bases separating them. This CDR3 region has 14 residues. Germline V lookup: CDR1 MNHEY, CDR2 SMNVEV (reference sequence). The CDR3 spells CASSFLSGPDTQYF. The CDR3 DNA is TGTGCCAGCAGTTTTCTCTCTGGGCCAGATACGCAGTATTTT.

The genes are TRBV11-2 and TRBJ1-4; D is ambiguous. Germline CDR1 and CDR2: SGHAT and FQNNGV. Trimming pared 6 bases from V and 0 bases from J, leaving 11 bases between. The CDR3 loop spans 15 amino acids. The CDR3 DNA reads as TGTGCCAGCAGTCAGAACAGAGCAACTAATGAAAAACTGTTTTTT. This codes for CASSQNRATNEKLFF.

The chain employs TRBV7-9 and TRBJ1-5; D is ambiguous. The V gene lost 4 bases and the J gene lost 2 bases, with 6 bases spanning the gap. The CDR3 consists of 13 residues. Per germline, CDR1 SEHNR and CDR2 FQNEAQ (reference sequence). CDR3 nucleotides: TGTGCCAGCAGCTCACACGGCAATCAGCCCCAGCATTTT. Translation gives CASSSHGNQPQHF.

This clone was detected only once. The rearrangement uses TRBV7-2 and TRBJ1-6; maybe TRBD1 (6 bases). The CDR3 covers 15 residues. Germline CDR1 reads SGHTA; CDR2 reads FQGNSA. Trimming took off 1 base at V and 7 bases at J, with 11 bases between the two ends. CDR3 residues: CASSLVTGLNSPLHF. The CDR3 nucleotides read TGTGCCAGCAGCTTAGTAACAGGGTTGAATTCACCCCTCCACTTT. Variable domain in full (rest from reference TRBV7-2 and TRBJ1-6): GAGVSQSPSNKVTEKGKDVELRCDPISGHTALYWYRQSLGQGLEFLIYFQGNSAPDKSGLPSDRFSAERTGGSVSTLTIQRTQQEDSAVYLCASSLVTGLNSPLHFGNGTRLTVT.

This chain links TRBV19 with TRBJ1-4; no reliable D call. CDR1 and CDR2 from the germline V gene are LNHDA and SQIVND (reference sequence). V was clipped by 5 bases and J by 7 bases, with 11 bases between them. This CDR3 has 13 residues. The CDR3 region has the DNA TGTGCCAGTAGTCTGGTATTCAGTGAAAAACTGTTTTTT. Translating gives CASSLVFSEKLFF.

The chain employs TRBV21-1 and TRBJ1-3; the DNA was not compared with TRBD1, the D call given in the table. TRBV21-1 is a pseudogene locus. CDR3 length equals 17 residues. The CDR3, as DNA: TGTGCCAGCACCAAGAGTCGCGACAGTTGCTCTGGAAACACCATATATTTT. Protein: CASTKSRDSCSGNTIYF.

V is TRBV7-8 and J is TRBJ1-3; D might be TRBD1 (5 bases). The CDR3 has 16 amino acids. Trimming cost V 3 bases and J 2 bases, with 14 bases left between them. Germline CDR1 reads SGHVS; CDR2 reads FQNEAQ. The CDR3 reads CASSLRQPSPGNTIYF. Written as DNA, the CDR3 is TGTGCCAGCAGCTTGAGACAGCCAAGTCCTGGAAACACCATATATTTT.

The genes are TRBV11-2 and TRBJ2-7; the D is unclear. The V gene lost 3 bases and the J gene lost 3 bases, with 9 bases spanning the gap. The CDR3 loop spans 13 amino acids. Looked up from germline, CDR1 is SGHAT and CDR2 is FQNNGV. The CDR3 DNA reads TGTGCCAGCAGCTTTACCACAGTCTACGAGCAGTACTTC. Translated, it gives CASSFTTVYEQYF.

This chain links TRBV5-6 with TRBJ2-7; 9 bases line up with TRBD1. Trimming cost V 1 base and J 7 bases; bases outside gene matches: 9. The length of the CDR3 is 15 residues. CDR1 is SGHDT, CDR2 YYEEEE, per germline. CDR3 loop: CASSLRDRVIGEQYF. In nucleotides, the CDR3 is TGTGCCAGCAGCTTGCGGGACAGGGTAATAGGGGAGCAGTACTTC.

The chain uses TRBV27 and TRBJ2-5, with D maybe TRBD2 (6 bases). Trimming cost V 4 bases and J 4 bases, with 10 bases left between them. Germline V gives CDR1 MNHEY, CDR2 SMNVEV (reference sequence). The CDR3 contains 13 residues. The CDR3 sequence is CASSSDGGETQYF. The CDR3 region has the DNA TGTGCCAGCAGTTCGGACGGGGGAGAGACCCAGTACTTC.

This clone was counted between two and nine times. Here the CDR3 reads CASSLFGQGQHF. In nucleotides, the CDR3 is TGTGCCAGCAGTTTATTCGGACAGGGGCAGCATTTT. The J gene is TRBJ1-5, the V gene TRBV28; 9 positions agree with TRBD1. Germline-derived CDR1 and CDR2 are MDHEN and SYDVKM. V trimming: 1 base; J trimming: 13 bases; junction bases outside the gene matches: 2. The CDR3 runs 12 residues.

V and J are TRBV28 and TRBJ2-4; tentatively, D is TRBD2 (6 bases). In germline, CDR1 is MDHEN, CDR2 SYDVKM. The CDR3 covers 14 residues. The V end lost 2 bases, the J end lost 8 bases, and 13 bases lay between the germline ends. CDR3 sequence reads: CASSLGTQNDIQYF. As DNA, the CDR3 is TGTGCCAGCAGTTTAGGGACTCAGAATGACATTCAGTACTTC.

The genes are TRBV28 and TRBJ1-5; TRBD1 matches 7 bases. There are 14 residues in the CDR3. The germline V gene has CDR1 MDHEN and CDR2 SYDVKM. Losses at the gene ends were 6 bases for V and 3 bases for J; bases not matched to a gene: 5. In DNA, the CDR3 is TGTGCCAGCAGACCGGGACAGACCAATCAGCCCCAGCATTTT. Encoded protein: CASRPGQTNQPQHF.

The J gene is TRBJ2-5, the V gene TRBV7-2; 8 nucleotides match TRBD2. Germline V CDR1 and CDR2: SGHTA, FQGNSA. The CDR3 totals 14 residues. J lost 5 bases, V lost 7 bases, and 9 bases had no gene match. The CDR3 sequence: CASNTGGAWETQYF. The CDR3 nucleotides read TGTGCCAGCAACACGGGGGGGGCGTGGGAGACCCAGTACTTC.

This clone was observed once. The chain uses TRBV19 and TRBJ2-1; D perhaps matches TRBD2 (5 bases). The V end lost 4 bases, the J end lost 0 bases, and 7 bases lay between the germline ends. Per germline, CDR1 LNHDA and CDR2 SQIVND (reference sequence). The length of the CDR3 is 14 residues. CDR3 in DNA: TGTGCCAGTAGTAAGGCGGGCTCCTACAATGAGCAGTTCTTC. Amino acids: CASSKAGSYNEQFF.